The present entry profiles one TCR beta chain with its context. Its antigen remains unidentified. PCR involved 60 Vbeta and 13 Jbeta primers. Assay used: immunoSEQ multiplex PCR; TCRdb lists only in-frame clones, some missing. The sample carries 95,000 to 150,000 clones, more than 60% recorded once. This sample was taken from a study of cytomegalovirus exposure and HLA in healthy donors. This CDR3 region has 15 residues. The germline CDR1 and CDR2 sequences are MRHNA and SNTAGT. V lost 6 bases to trimming and J lost 3 bases, with 15 bases between them. Notes on the study in general: Highest at DRB1 and lowest at HLA-C, TCR association rates differed among HLA loci in a later analysis. There were several of the most significant clusters that appeared linked to common viral pathogens in a later analysis. Specificity for CMV antigens was confirmed in vitro for a few of the CMV-associated chains.

Each donor's status was that of a healthy bone marrow donor. This chain uses TRBV6-4 with TRBJ2-1, with D perhaps matching TRBD2 (6 bases). The source is a woman aged 40 to 50 in good health and CMV-seronegative. Source material: PBMCs. The CDR3 reads CASSPRGGDYNEQFF. The CDR3 DNA reads as TGTGCCAGCAGCCCCCGGGGCGGGGACTACAATGAGCAGTTCTTC.